The clone carrying this T cell receptor (beta chain) was seen only a few times. Its antigen is still unknown. The data were taken from a study of response to subunit inactivated influenza vaccine. CDR3 length: 15 amino acids. The V gene lost 5 bases and the J gene lost 8 bases, with 19 bases spanning the gap. Findings of the study overall: Authors suggested few new T cells are recruited by each seasonal influenza vaccination.

TCRdb ran MiXCR on the RT-PCR reads and lists one entry per CDR3 protein. The sample includes some 500,000 distinct CDR3 sequences, 10% to 15% of them seen just once. The source material was PBMCs from blood, sampled 35 to 45 days after vaccination. The J gene is TRBJ2-4, the V gene TRBV12-3 or TRBV12-4, with D maybe TRBD1 (5 bases). The receptor was derived from a man between 45 and 60 years old who received an inactivated influenza vaccine. This CDR3 is CASSPNVGRIDIQYF. CDR3 DNA: TGTGCCAGCAGTCCCAACGTGGGGCGGATAGACATTCAGTACTTC.